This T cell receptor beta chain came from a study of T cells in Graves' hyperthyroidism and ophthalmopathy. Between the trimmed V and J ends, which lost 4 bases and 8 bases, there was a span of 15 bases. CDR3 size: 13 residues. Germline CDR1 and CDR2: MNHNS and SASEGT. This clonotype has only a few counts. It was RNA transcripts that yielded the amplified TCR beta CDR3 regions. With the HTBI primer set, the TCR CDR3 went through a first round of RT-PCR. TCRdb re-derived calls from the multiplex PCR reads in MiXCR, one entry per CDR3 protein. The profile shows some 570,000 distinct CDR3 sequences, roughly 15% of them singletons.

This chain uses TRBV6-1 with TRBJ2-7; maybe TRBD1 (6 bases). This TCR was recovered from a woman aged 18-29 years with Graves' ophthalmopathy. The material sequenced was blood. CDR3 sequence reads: CASSVLGAGQQYF. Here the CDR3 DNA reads TGTGCCAGCAGTGTGTTGGGGGCGGGTCAGCAGTACTTC.